The rows below give T cell receptor beta chains drawn from one sample of a study of hypomethylating agent response in myelodysplastic syndrome. Libraries were prepared by immunoSEQ multiplex PCR; TCRdb keeps only in-frame clonotypes and omits some of them. The sample includes about 1,600 clones, 83% of them seen just once. Source: bone marrow, taken before or after starting hypomethylating agent treatment for myelodysplastic syndrome (not recorded which). The receptors shown here come from a human donor with myelodysplastic syndrome. Each CDR3 is given with its conserved first and last residue. Each record gives: J gene, clone size, D gene, V gene, CDR3 DNA, CDR3 protein. A D gene is named only where the DNA matches it firmly. Where a row states a size, it is once, few, many or the class of an expanded clone; other rows omit it.

TRBJ1-1 | - | TRBD1 | TRBV4-2 | TGTGCCAGCAGCCAAGAACGGACAGGGTACGACACTGAAGCTTTCTTT | CASSQERTGYDTEAFF
TRBJ2-5 | - | - | TRBV2 | TGTGCCAGCAGTGAAGAGGGACCTAGGTACCAAGAGACCCAGTACTTC | CASSEEGPRYQETQYF
TRBJ1-3 | - | - | TRBV2 | TGTGCCAGCAGCCAACAACAGGCCAGCTCTGGAAACACCATATATTTT | CASSQQQASSGNTIYF
TRBJ1-2 | - | - | TRBV7-2 | TGTGCCAGCAGCTTAGGAAGGTCTAACTATGGCTACACCTTC | CASSLGRSNYGYTF
TRBJ1-2 | - | TRBD1 | TRBV5-1 | TGCGCCAGCAGCTTGGTCCAGGGGGCCTCATGGGGCTACACCTTC | CASSLVQGASWGYTF
TRBJ1-2 | - | TRBD1 | TRBV11-2 | TGTGCCAGCAGCCTGGACAGGGCTTTGAGCTACACCTTC | CASSLDRALSYTF
TRBJ1-1 | - | - | TRBV19 | TGTGCCAGTAGACGGGAGGGGGATCTGCTTACTGAAGCTTTCTTT | CASRREGDLLTEAFF
TRBJ2-1 | - | TRBD1 | TRBV10-1 | TGCGCCAGCAGCCCCGGGACAGGGGGCCGTGAGCAGTTCTTC | CASSPGTGGREQFF
TRBJ1-2 | - | TRBD1 | TRBV29-1 | TGCAGCGTCAAGACCGGGACAGCAAACTATGGCTACACCTTC | CSVKTGTANYGYTF
TRBJ1-2 | - | - | TRBV4-1 | TGCGCCAGCAGCCAAGTAGATTTGGGTTTGGGCAGGGGAGACGGCTACACCTTC | CASSQVDLGLGRGDGYTF
TRBJ2-7 | - | - | TRBV6-6 | TGTGCCAGCAGGGGCGTCCGGACAGCAACCTACGAGCAGTACTTC | CASRGVRTATYEQYF
TRBJ1-1 | once | - | TRBV28 | TGTGCCGCGACTGGCGGGGTATACGGCACTGAAGCTTTCTTT | CAATGGVYGTEAFF
TRBJ2-7 | - | - | TRBV6-1 | TGTGCCAGCAGTGATGGACAGCCCTACGAGCAGTACTTC | CASSDGQPYEQYF
TRBJ2-7 | - | - | TRBV15 | TGTGCCACCAGCAGAGATGTTTGGGACGAGCAGTACTTC | CATSRDVWDEQYF
TRBJ1-2 | once | TRBD1 | TRBV28 | TGTGCCAGCAGCCAACGAGGGGGCGCAGCTAACTATGGCTACACCTTC | CASSQRGGAANYGYTF
TRBJ2-1 | - | - | TRBV7-2 | TGTGCCAGCAGCTTTCTCGGACCCAGCAATGAGCAGTTCTTC | CASSFLGPSNEQFF
TRBJ2-7 | - | - | TRBV19 | TGTGCCAGTAGTAGGGACAACTACGAGCAGTACTTC | CASSRDNYEQYF
TRBJ1-1 | - | TRBD1 | TRBV7-9 | TGTGCCAGCAGCTCCGGAGGGGGAAGACAGGGGAGAACTGAAGCTTTCTTT | CASSSGGGRQGRTEAFF
TRBJ2-1 | - | TRBD2 | TRBV5-1 | TGCGCCAGCAGCTTGGTTTCTAGCGGGGATAATGAGCAGTTCTTC | CASSLVSSGDNEQFF
TRBJ1-5 | large | - | TRBV16 | TGTGCCAGCAGCCTCACCAGGGGCGGCAATCAGCCCCAGCATTTT | CASSLTRGGNQPQHF
TRBJ2-7 | - | - | TRBV7-9 | TGTGCCAGCAGCTTAGTTACAGGTTATACCTACGAGCAGTACTTC | CASSLVTGYTYEQYF
TRBJ2-7 | - | - | TRBV11-3 | TGTGCCAGCAGCTTAGGCTCGTACGAGCAGTACTTC | CASSLGSYEQYF
TRBJ1-1 | once | - | TRBV5-1 | TGCGCCAGCAGCTTGGCGGGCACAACGAACACTGAAGCTTTCTTT | CASSLAGTTNTEAFF
TRBJ2-1 | - | - | TRBV11-2 | TGTGCCAGCAGCTTAGTTAGCTCTTACAATGAGCAGTTCTTC | CASSLVSSYNEQFF
TRBJ2-1 | - | - | TRBV4-1 | TGCGCCAGCAGCCAAGTAAACCTAGTCTCCTACAATGAGCAGTTCTTC | CASSQVNLVSYNEQFF
TRBJ2-7 | - | - | TRBV7-6 | TGTGCCAGCAGCTTAGACCGTTACTCCTACGAGCAGTACTTC | CASSLDRYSYEQYF
TRBJ1-5 | - | - | TRBV19 | TGTGCCAGTAGTAGCCCCCAGAGGGGCAATCAGCCCCAGCATTTT | CASSSPQRGNQPQHF
TRBJ1-4 | - | - | TRBV19 | TGTGCCAGTAGTATAGAAGTCAGGGAAAAACTGTTTTTT | CASSIEVREKLFF
TRBJ1-1 | - | - | TRBV10-3 | TGTGCCATCAGTGAGTCCAGGCAGACTGAAGCTTTCTTT | CAISESRQTEAFF
TRBJ1-5 | - | TRBD1 | TRBV7-3 | TGTGCCAGCAGCTTATCTGCGGGCAGGGGGGATCAGCCCCAGCATTTT | CASSLSAGRGDQPQHF
TRBJ1-1 | - | - | TRBV13 | TGTGCCAGCAGCTTAGCTCCCAGGGAGACTTTCTTT | CASSLAPRETFF
TRBJ1-4 | - | - | TRBV5-4 | TGTGCCAGCAGCTTGGGGGGCGGACAGAGTGCAACTAATGAAAAACTGTTTTTT | CASSLGGGQSATNEKLFF
TRBJ1-1 | - | TRBD1 | TRBV6-5 | TGTGCCAGCAGTCTTGGGACAGGGAACACTGAAGCTTTCTTT | CASSLGTGNTEAFF
TRBJ1-5 | - | - | TRBV15 | TGTGCCACCGGCAGAGTCCAAGGACAGAGCGACTACCGAAGTTATAGCAATCAGCCCCAGCATTTT | CATGRVQGQSDYRSYSNQPQHF
TRBJ2-3 | - | - | TRBV18 | TGTGCCAGCTCACCATCCGCGGGGAGCACAGATACGCAGTATTTT | CASSPSAGSTDTQYF
TRBJ1-1 | - | TRBD1 | TRBV5-6 | TGTGCCAGCAGCCTCGGACAGGGTGGGATCATGAACACTGAAGCTTTCTTT | CASSLGQGGIMNTEAFF
TRBJ2-3 | - | - | TRBV5-1 | TGCGCCAGCAGCCAAGGACCGGGCGCAGATACGCAGTATTTT | CASSQGPGADTQYF
TRBJ1-2 | - | - | TRBV11-2 | TGTGCCAGCAGCTTAACAGGGAGTCGCTATGGCTACACCTTC | CASSLTGSRYGYTF
TRBJ2-1 | - | TRBD2 | TRBV6-5 | TGTGCCAGCAGTTACGAAAGCGGGGGGTTCGATGAGCAGTTCTTC | CASSYESGGFDEQFF
TRBJ1-5 | - | - | TRBV6-1 | TGTGCCAGCAGTGCTCAGACTAATCAGCCCCAGCATTTT | CASSAQTNQPQHF
TRBJ2-7 | - | TRBD1 | TRBV5-4 | TGTGCCAGCAAAGAAGGGACAGGGGGGCCCTACGAGCAGTACTTC | CASKEGTGGPYEQYF
TRBJ2-6 | - | TRBD1 | TRBV7-2 | TGTGCCAGCAGCCCCGGGACAGGGAACTCTGGGGCCAACGTCCTGACTTTC | CASSPGTGNSGANVLTF
TRBJ2-5 | - | - | TRBV19 | TGTGCCAGTAGTGTTACAGGATTACCAAAGGAGACCCAGTACTTC | CASSVTGLPKETQYF
TRBJ1-3 | once | - | TRBV4-3 | TGCGCCAGCAGCCAAGATTCGAGCTCTGGAAACACCATATATTTT | CASSQDSSSGNTIYF
TRBJ2-3 | - | - | TRBV7-7 | TGTGCCAGCAGCTTATCCTTGGCAGATACGCAGTATTTT | CASSLSLADTQYF
TRBJ1-4 | - | - | TRBV2 | TGTGCCAGCAGTGAAGGACGGGGCCGTAATGAAAAACTGTTTTTT | CASSEGRGRNEKLFF
TRBJ1-1 | large | - | TRBV28 | TGTGCCAGCAGTCCCGAACAAGCCGTGGCTACTGAAGCTTTCTTT | CASSPEQAVATEAFF
TRBJ2-2 | once | - | TRBV6-4 | TGTGCCAGCAGTACCCCCCCGGAGGAACTTTCCACCGGGGAGCTGTTTTTT | CASSTPPEELSTGELFF
TRBJ1-2 | once | - | TRBV28 | TGTGCCAGCAGTTTATTGGCCAGGGGTCATGGCTACACCTTC | CASSLLARGHGYTF